The 5 T cell receptor beta chains below come from one sample, sequenced in a study of breast tumors, draining lymph nodes, adjacent tissues. TCRdb reanalysed the multiplex PCR reads using MiXCR and keeps one entry per CDR3 protein. Of more than 200,000 distinct CDR3 sequences listed, roughly 30% are singletons. Axillary draining lymph nodes of breast cancer patients supplied the node samples. Sequencing was carried out using axillary lymph node tissue. The receptors originated from a female donor with breast cancer. Some clones in this sample may be carry-over from other donors' samples.

This clonotype was recorded many times. CDR3 bases: TGCGCCAGCAGCTTTATATTGGGAGTCCAAGAGACCCAGTACTTC. This translates into CASSFILGVQETQYF. V is TRBV5-1 and J is TRBJ2-5; a weak D match, TRBD2 (5 bases). The CDR3 covers 15 residues. V gave up 2 bases and J gave up 1 base, with 12 bases separating them. Germline lookup yields CDR1 SGHRS and CDR2 YFSETQ.

This clonotype was counted a few times. This clone may be a read error of a much larger clone one base away. The rearrangement joins TRBV20-1 to TRBJ2-1, with 8 bases fitting TRBD2. Germline assignment: CDR1 DFQATT and CDR2 SNEGSKA (reference sequence). This CDR3 spans 14 amino acids. CDR3 sequence: CSAHSGADYTEQFF. CDR3 DNA: TGCAGTGCCCATAGCGGGGCAGATTACACTGAGCAGTTCTTC.

The table lists this clonotype with many counts. CDR3 nucleotide sequence: TGTGCCAGCAGTGAAACAACAGGAAATGAAAAACTGTTTTTT. The encoded protein is CASSETTGNEKLFF. The V and J genes are TRBV25-1 and TRBJ1-4; TRBD1 is a possible D gene (5 bases). V was shortened by 2 bases and J by 5 bases, with 9 bases between the two germline ends. This CDR3 is 14 amino acids long. CDR1 and CDR2 from the germline V gene are MGHDK and SYGVNS.

This clonotype was observed at least ten times. The chain links TRBV10-3 to TRBJ2-1, with D unclear. Germline lookup yields CDR1 ENHRY and CDR2 SYGVKD. The CDR3 spans 11 residues. Trimming shortened V by 6 bases and J by 6 bases, and 6 bases separated the two germline ends. The CDR3 protein is CAISSLNEQFF. CDR3 nucleotide sequence: TGTGCCATCAGCAGCCTCAATGAGCAGTTCTTC.

The J gene is TRBJ2-3, the V gene TRBV28; TRBD1 agrees at 8 bases. Germline lookup yields CDR1 MDHEN and CDR2 SYDVKM. This CDR3 is 16 amino acids long. V shed 5 bases, J shed 0 bases, and the junction held 7 bases outside the gene matches. The DNA of the CDR3 is TGTGCCAGCAGTCCAGCTAGGACAGGGAGCACAGATACGCAGTATTTT. Translated, it gives CASSPARTGSTDTQYF.